This T cell receptor (beta chain) was sequenced for a study of vaccination and CD4 T cells after COVID-19. Cultured CD4+ T cells had their DNA profiled by the Oncomine TCR Beta short-read assay. Using the QIAamp micro DNA kit, genomic DNA was extracted from the CD4+ T cells that had been cultured. TCRdb called the PCR reads again in MiXCR, with one record for every CDR3 protein. The sample has fewer than 10,000 distinct CDR3 sequences, under 40% seen once; the top ten hold roughly a quarter. Described treatment: approximately nine-day PBMC culture with coronavirus spike peptide pools or control peptides (ViraFEST assay). Prior to the COVID-19 pandemic (2011-2018), the unexposed donor's CD4+ T cells were collected. This clonotype has a handful of counts. The antigen remains unidentified. This CDR3 spans 17 amino acids. J gave up 0 bases and V 3 bases, and 9 bases lay outside the gene matches. CDR1 is MGHRA, CDR2 YSYEKL, per germline.

The sequenced material came from CD4+ T cells from blood, cultured in vitro. The clonotype originates from a human donor in good health. This sequence joins TRBV4-1 and TRBJ2-5, with TRBD1 identical over 8 bases. CDR3 residues: CASSHARTGTYQETQYF. CDR3 in DNA: TGCGCCAGCAGCCACGCCCGGACAGGGACGTACCAAGAGACCCAGTACTTC.